The 23 T cell receptor beta chains below were found in one sample sequenced in a study of human T cells and chemical hapten exposure. One entry per CDR3 protein results from TCRdb running MiXCR on the RACE reads. The table lists about 84,000 distinct CDR3 sequences, about 10% of them singletons. Time point in this sample: patch test 3, about 24 weeks after DPC sensitization. Treatment in this sample: therapeutic diphenylcyclopropenone sensitization with weekly scalp DPC. Sequenced here: whole blood, sampled in connection with sensitization to the hapten diphenylcyclopropenone (DPC). Receptors were obtained from a woman aged 50 to 65 with alopecia areata. Some clones in this sample may be carry-over from other donors' samples.

In this sample, this clonotype turned up many times. The rearrangement joins TRBV7-9 to TRBJ2-5; 12 bases align to TRBD2. Per germline, CDR1 SEHNR and CDR2 FQNEAQ (reference sequence). V trimming: 5 bases; J trimming: 5 bases; junction bases outside the gene matches: 3. CDR3 length: 14 residues. DNA for the CDR3: TGTGCCAGCAGCCGGACTAGCGGGGAGGAGACCCAGTACTTC. Protein product: CASSRTSGEETQYF.

This clonotype was observed at least ten times. The rearrangement links TRBV18 to TRBJ1-1; TRBD1 might be the D (5 bases). The V gene's germline CDR1 is KGHSH and CDR2 LQKENI. Trimming took 5 bases from V and 2 from J, leaving 12 bases between them. This CDR3 has 14 residues. The DNA for the CDR3 is TGTGCCAGCTCAGGAGAGGGGTCCAACACTGAAGCTTTCTTT. This translates into CASSGEGSNTEAFF.

This clonotype was recorded a few times. The chain links TRBV27 to TRBJ2-1; D is ambiguous. From germline, CDR1 is MNHEY and CDR2 SMNVEV (reference sequence). The CDR3 has 19 residues. V lost 0 bases to trimming and J lost 3 bases, with 21 bases between them. The CDR3 coding sequence is TGTGCCAGCAGTTTATCGGGCCACAATCTAGGGTGGTTCTACAATGAGCAGTTCTTC. As protein: CASSLSGHNLGWFYNEQFF.

The gene calls are TRBV7-2 and TRBJ1-5, with a possible D match to TRBD1 (5 bases). Germline V lookup: CDR1 SGHTA, CDR2 FQGNSA. The V and J ends lost 4 bases and 6 bases respectively, with 19 bases between them. The CDR3 has 16 amino acids. CDR3 nucleotide sequence: TGTGCCAGCAGCTCCCGGGACGGGGTCTCAAGTCAGCCCCAGCATTTT. Residues: CASSSRDGVSSQPQHF.

This clonotype was picked up a small number of times. The V gene is TRBV20-1, the J gene TRBJ2-1, with D tentatively TRBD2 (5 bases). Germline V gene data show CDR1 as DFQATT and CDR2 as SNEGSKA (reference sequence). The CDR3 loop spans 14 amino acids. V was clipped by 1 base and J by 1 base, with 8 bases between them. DNA for the CDR3: TGCAGTGCTAGAGTCGGCGGGTCCTACAATGAGCAGTTCTTC. Its protein product is CSARVGGSYNEQFF.

This clonotype was seen a handful of times. The chain uses TRBV28 and TRBJ1-5; D is uncertain. The CDR3 has 12 amino acids. V gave up 4 bases and J gave up 4 bases, with 5 bases separating them. Germline values: CDR1 MDHEN, CDR2 SYDVKM. The CDR3 DNA reads as TGTGCCAGCAGTTCGGGGAATCAGCCCCAGCATTTT. Translating it yields CASSSGNQPQHF. Drawing the rest from reference TRBV28 and TRBJ1-5, the complete variable domain is DVKVTQSSRYLVKRTGEKVFLECVQDMDHENMFWYRQDPGLGLRLIYFSYDVKMKEKGDIPEGYSVSREKKERFSLILESASTNQTSMYLCASSSGNQPQHFGDGTRLSIL.

In its sample, this clonotype was seen many times. The rearrangement links TRBV15 to TRBJ2-3; 8 nucleotides match TRBD1. Germline CDR1 LNHNV, CDR2 YYDKDF (reference sequence). After removal of 3 bases from V and 4 bases from J, the junction contained 3 bases not matched to a gene. This CDR3 has 14 residues. CDR3 in amino acids: CATSRDRAADTQYF. The CDR3 nucleotides are TGTGCCACCAGCAGGGACAGGGCTGCAGATACGCAGTATTTT.

This clonotype was seen a few times. The V and J genes are TRBV5-1 and TRBJ2-6, with D hard to call. Germline V gene data show CDR1 as SGHRS and CDR2 as YFSETQ. V lost 4 bases, J lost 0 bases, and 11 bases lay in between. The CDR3 totals 16 residues. The CDR3 here is CASSPAEDSGANVLTF. The CDR3 DNA reads as TGCGCCAGCAGCCCGGCGGAAGACTCTGGGGCCAACGTCCTGACTTTC.

This clonotype has at least ten counts. This rearrangement joins TRBV30 to TRBJ1-1; no clear D. The V gene's germline CDR1 is GTSNPN and CDR2 SVGIG (reference sequence). This CDR3 spans 12 amino acids. V shed 4 bases and J shed 3 bases, with 9 bases lying between them. The CDR3 DNA is TGTGCCTGGAAGGAGTCTTACACTGAAGCTTTCTTT. Translated, it gives CAWKESYTEAFF.

This clonotype turned up a few times. The chain combines TRBV5-6 with TRBJ1-5, with TRBD1 as a possible D gene (6 bases). The CDR3 has 15 amino acids. In germline, CDR1 is SGHDT, CDR2 YYEEEE. Trimming removed 1 base at V and 2 bases at J, with 10 bases between. The CDR3 is CASSLIGGGNQPQHF. The CDR3 bases are TGTGCCAGCAGCTTGATCGGGGGCGGCAATCAGCCCCAGCATTTT.

This clonotype was counted many times. The chain has TRBV5-1 and TRBJ2-2, with D perhaps TRBD1 or TRBD2 (6 bases each). CDR1 and CDR2 from the germline V gene are SGHRS and YFSETQ. The V end lost 1 base, the J end lost 5 bases, and 12 bases lay between the germline ends. The CDR3 runs 15 residues. CDR3 in DNA: TGCGCCAGCAGCTTGACCGGGGGCGGAACCGGGGAGCTGTTTTTT. Translating gives CASSLTGGGTGELFF. Complete variable domain (other parts from reference TRBV5-1 and TRBJ2-2): KAGVTQTPRYLIKTRGQQVTLSCSPISGHRSVSWYQQTPGQGLQFLFEYFSETQRNKGNFPGRFSGRQFSNSRSEMNVSTLELGDSALYLCASSLTGGGTGELFFGEGSRLTVL.

This chain joins TRBV9 and TRBJ2-5, with D tentatively TRBD2 (9 bases). The germline V and J ends were trimmed by 4 bases and 5 bases, with 21 bases remaining between them. This CDR3 comprises 16 residues. Per germline, CDR1 SGDLS and CDR2 YYNGEE. CDR3 nucleotide sequence: TGTGCCAGCAGCACAGGGGGTAGCGGGAGAGGGGAGACCCAGTACTTC. Amino acids: CASSTGGSGRGETQYF.

This clonotype was found many times. This sequence joins TRBV30 and TRBJ2-5; TRBD2 aligns across 7 bases. The CDR3 loop spans 10 amino acids. Trimming removed 3 bases from V and 13 bases from J; junction bases left unmatched: 5. Germline V gene lookup returns CDR1 GTSNPN and CDR2 SVGIG (reference sequence). This CDR3 reads CAWSGTNLYF. The DNA for the CDR3 is TGTGCCTGGAGCGGGACTAACCTGTACTTC. The full variable domain, in which reference TRBV30 and TRBJ2-5 provide the parts outside the CDR3, is SQTIHQWPATLVQPVGSPLSLECTVEGTSNPNLYWYRQAAGRGLQLLFYSVGIGQISSEVPQNLSASRPQDRQFILSSKKLLLSDSGFYLCAWSGTNLYFGPGTRLLVL.

DNA of the CDR3: TGTGCCATCAGGGGACTAGTCACAGATACGCAGTATTTT. Protein: CAIRGLVTDTQYF. V usage is TRBV10-3 and J usage is TRBJ2-3; 8 bases align to TRBD2. CDR3 length equals 13 residues. Per the germline V gene, CDR1 is ENHRY and CDR2 is SYGVKD. V lost 6 bases and J lost 2; bases outside the gene matches: 1.

This clonotype was counted many times. The rearrangement uses TRBV14 and TRBJ2-7, with D hard to call. V shed 4 bases and J shed 5 bases, with 15 bases lying between them. The CDR3 loop spans 14 amino acids. Germline CDR1 is SGHDN and CDR2 is FVKESK. The CDR3 DNA sequence: TGTGCCAGCAGCCTGTCGGTGGCGTCGGACGAGCAGTACTTC. It specifies CASSLSVASDEQYF. Looking up the rest from reference TRBV14 and TRBJ2-7 gives the full variable domain: EAGVTQFPSHSVIEKGQTVTLRCDPISGHDNLYWYRRVMGKEIKFLLHFVKESKQDESGMPNNRFLAERTGGTYSTLKVQPAELEDSGVYFCASSLSVASDEQYFGPGTRLTVT.

This clonotype was seen at least ten times. The CDR3 is CASSYRGIRPGELFF. Written as DNA, the CDR3 is TGTGCCAGCAGTTACAGGGGTATTAGGCCCGGGGAGCTGTTTTTT. This rearrangement joins TRBV28 to TRBJ2-2; 7 bases are shared with TRBD1. There are 15 residues in the CDR3. Germline CDR1 MDHEN, CDR2 SYDVKM. V shed 4 bases, J shed 6 bases, and the junction held 8 bases outside the gene matches.

The chain has TRBV18 and TRBJ2-1; 8 positions match TRBD2. V trimming: 1 base; J trimming: 0 bases; junction bases outside the gene matches: 2. The CDR3 has 16 residues. CDR1 is KGHSH and CDR2 is LQKENI in the germline V gene. The CDR3 sequence: CASSPQRGSSYNEQFF. The CDR3 nucleotides are TGTGCCAGCTCACCACAGCGGGGGAGCTCCTACAATGAGCAGTTCTTC. Supplemented by reference TRBV18 and TRBJ2-1, the full variable domain reads NAGVMQNPRHLVRRRGQEARLRCSPMKGHSHVYWYRQLPEEGLKFMVYLQKENIIDESGMPKERFSAEFPKEGPSILRIQQVVRGDSAAYFCASSPQRGSSYNEQFFGPGTRLTVL.

This clonotype showed up just a few times. This rearrangement joins TRBV19 to TRBJ2-1, with D perhaps TRBD2 (6 bases). Germline V gene sequence: CDR1 LNHDA, CDR2 SQIVND (reference sequence). CDR3 length: 14 amino acids. V lost 3 bases to trimming and J lost 12 bases, with 18 bases between them. In nucleotides, the CDR3 is TGTGCCAGTAGTATTGGGCTAGCGCTCGAGAGGCAGTTCTTC. Its translation is CASSIGLALERQFF. Filled out from reference TRBV19 and TRBJ2-1, the complete variable domain reads DGGITQSPKYLFRKEGQNVTLSCEQNLNHDAMYWYRQDPGQGLRLIYYSQIVNDFQKGDIAEGYSVSREKKESFPLTVTSAQKNPTAFYLCASSIGLALERQFFGPGTRLTVL.

This clonotype was detected a few times. The chain couples TRBV28 to TRBJ2-2, with 9 bases lining up with TRBD1. CDR3 length: 16 residues. From germline, CDR1 is MDHEN and CDR2 SYDVKM. With 1 base clipped from V and 5 bases from J, the junction kept 5 bases outside the gene matches. Here the CDR3 reads CASSLSGQGRTGELFF. DNA of the CDR3: TGTGCCAGCAGTTTATCTGGACAGGGGCGAACCGGGGAGCTGTTTTTT.

This clonotype was counted many times. The J gene is TRBJ2-1, the V gene TRBV18; 7 nucleotides line up with TRBD2. CDR1 KGHSH and CDR2 LQKENI come from the germline V gene. This CDR3 contains 13 residues. Trimming took 3 bases from V and 8 from J; bases not matched to a gene: 4. DNA for the CDR3: TGTGCCAGCTCACCGGGCGGGAGATATGAGCAGTTCTTC. It encodes CASSPGGRYEQFF.

Here the CDR3 DNA reads TGTGCCAGCAGCCAAAGGCAGGGACTCAGCTACACCTTC. It yields the protein CASSQRQGLSYTF. The J gene is TRBJ1-2, the V gene TRBV3-1, with a weak D call TRBD1 (5 bases). In germline, CDR1 is LGHDT, CDR2 YNNKEL (reference sequence). CDR3 length: 13 residues. V was pared by 2 bases and J by 9 bases, with 13 bases between.

This chain uses TRBV27 with TRBJ2-2, with TRBD2 as a possible D gene (6 bases). Between the trimmed V and J ends, which lost 1 base and 6 bases, there was a span of 12 bases. Germline V gives CDR1 MNHEY, CDR2 SMNVEV (reference sequence). CDR3 length: 15 residues. The CDR3 sequence: CASSLYHGSPGELFF. The CDR3, as DNA: TGTGCCAGCAGTTTATATCACGGGAGCCCCGGGGAGCTGTTTTTT.

The V and J genes are TRBV2 and TRBJ1-1; TRBD1 aligns across 9 bases. Germline V gene lookup returns CDR1 SNHLY and CDR2 FYNNEI. This CDR3 spans 12 amino acids. V gave up 10 bases and J gave up 5 bases; unmatched junction bases: 5. This chain's CDR3 is CATRTGETEAFF. CDR3 coding DNA: TGTGCCACTAGGACAGGGGAAACTGAAGCTTTCTTT. Full variable domain (remainder filled in from reference TRBV2 and TRBJ1-1): EPEVTQTPSHQVTQMGQEVILRCVPISNHLYFYWYRQILGQKVEFLVSFYNNEISEKSEIFDDQFSVERPDGSNFTLKIRSTKLEDSAMYFCATRTGETEAFFGQGTRLTVV.